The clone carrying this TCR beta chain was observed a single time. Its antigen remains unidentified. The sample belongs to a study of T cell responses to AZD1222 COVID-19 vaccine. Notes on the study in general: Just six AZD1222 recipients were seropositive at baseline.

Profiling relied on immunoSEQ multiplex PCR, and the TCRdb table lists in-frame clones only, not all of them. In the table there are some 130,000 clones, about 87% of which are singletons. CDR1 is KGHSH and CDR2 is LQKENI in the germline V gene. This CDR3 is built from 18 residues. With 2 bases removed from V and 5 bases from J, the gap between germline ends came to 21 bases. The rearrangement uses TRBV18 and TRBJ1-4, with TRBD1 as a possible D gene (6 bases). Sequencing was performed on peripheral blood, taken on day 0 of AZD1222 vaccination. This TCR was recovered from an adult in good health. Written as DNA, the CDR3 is TGTGCCAGCTCACCATTGGGTAGGGGGAATTCGGCGAATGAAAAACTGTTTTTT. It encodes CASSPLGRGNSANEKLFF.